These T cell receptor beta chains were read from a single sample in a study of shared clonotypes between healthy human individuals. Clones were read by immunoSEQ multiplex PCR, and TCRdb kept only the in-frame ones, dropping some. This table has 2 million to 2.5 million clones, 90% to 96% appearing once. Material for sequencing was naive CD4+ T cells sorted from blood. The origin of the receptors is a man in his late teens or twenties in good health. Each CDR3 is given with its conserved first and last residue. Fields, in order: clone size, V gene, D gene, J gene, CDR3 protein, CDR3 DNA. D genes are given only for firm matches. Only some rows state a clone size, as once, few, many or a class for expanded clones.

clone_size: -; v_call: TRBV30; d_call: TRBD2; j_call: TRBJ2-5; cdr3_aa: CAWRIGRETQYF; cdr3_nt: TGTGCCTGGAGAATCGGGAGGGAGACCCAGTACTTC
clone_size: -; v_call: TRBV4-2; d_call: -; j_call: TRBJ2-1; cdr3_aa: CASSQATTGQIYNEQFF; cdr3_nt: TGTGCCAGCAGCCAAGCGACCACGGGACAAATCTACAATGAGCAGTTCTTC
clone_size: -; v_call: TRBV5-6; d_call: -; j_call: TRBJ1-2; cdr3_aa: CASSSLRGANGYTF; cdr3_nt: TGTGCCAGCAGTTCCCTCCGGGGGGCAAATGGCTACACCTTC
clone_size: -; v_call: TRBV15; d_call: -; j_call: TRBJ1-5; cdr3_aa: CATSRDRNQPQHF; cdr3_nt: TGTGCCACCAGCAGAGATAGGAATCAGCCCCAGCATTTT
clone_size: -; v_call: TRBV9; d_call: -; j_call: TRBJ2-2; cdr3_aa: CASSVGVTGELFF; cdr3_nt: TGTGCCAGCAGCGTGGGGGTCACCGGGGAGCTGTTTTTT
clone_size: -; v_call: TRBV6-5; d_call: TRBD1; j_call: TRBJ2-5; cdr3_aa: CASSNYRGWTETQYF; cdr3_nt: TGTGCCAGCAGTAACTACAGGGGATGGACGGAGACCCAGTACTTC
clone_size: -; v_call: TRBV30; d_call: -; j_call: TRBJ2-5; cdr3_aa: CAWSASQETQYF; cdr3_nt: TGTGCCTGGAGTGCGTCACAAGAGACCCAGTACTTC
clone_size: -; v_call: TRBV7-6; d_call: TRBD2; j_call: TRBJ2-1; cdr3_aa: CASSLVLAGETRPYNEQFF; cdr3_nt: TGTGCCAGCAGCTTAGTCCTAGCGGGAGAAACTCGTCCCTACAATGAGCAGTTCTTC
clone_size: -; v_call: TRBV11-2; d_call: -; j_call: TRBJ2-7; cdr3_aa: CASSSPGPASYEQYF; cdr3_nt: TGTGCCAGCAGCTCCCCGGGACCCGCCTCGTACGAGCAGTACTTC
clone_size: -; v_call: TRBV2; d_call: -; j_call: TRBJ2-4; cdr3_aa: CASSEAKGPGLGIQYF; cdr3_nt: TGTGCCAGCAGTGAAGCTAAGGGCCCAGGTCTGGGCATTCAGTACTTC
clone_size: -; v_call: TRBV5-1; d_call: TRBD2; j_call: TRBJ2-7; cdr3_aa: CASSLSGSTYEQYF; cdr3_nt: TGCGCCAGCAGCCTTAGCGGGAGTACCTACGAGCAGTACTTC
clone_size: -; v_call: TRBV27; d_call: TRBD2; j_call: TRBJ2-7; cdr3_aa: CASSYASGRASYEQYF; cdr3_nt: TGTGCCAGCAGTTACGCTAGCGGGAGGGCGTCCTACGAGCAGTACTTC
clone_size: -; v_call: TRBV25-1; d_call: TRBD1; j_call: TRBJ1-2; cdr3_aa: CASSESGQGYGYTF; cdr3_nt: TGTGCCAGCAGTGAATCCGGACAGGGTTACGGCTACACCTTC
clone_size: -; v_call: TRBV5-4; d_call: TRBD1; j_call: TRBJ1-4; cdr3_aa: CASSLEGGGEKLFF; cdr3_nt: TGTGCCAGCAGCTTGGAAGGGGGCGGTGAAAAACTGTTTTTT
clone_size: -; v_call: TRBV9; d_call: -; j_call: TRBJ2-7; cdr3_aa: CASSVGVRAEQYF; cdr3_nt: TGTGCCAGCAGCGTAGGTGTCAGGGCCGAGCAGTACTTC
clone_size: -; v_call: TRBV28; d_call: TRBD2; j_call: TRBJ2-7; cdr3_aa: CASSSGREGLYEQYF; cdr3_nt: TGTGCCAGCAGTTCAGGGCGGGAGGGCCTCTACGAGCAGTACTTC
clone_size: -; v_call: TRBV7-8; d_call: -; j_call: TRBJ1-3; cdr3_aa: CASSLRSYGGLGNTIYF; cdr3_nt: TGTGCCAGCAGCCTACGTTCTTATGGGGGCCTTGGAAACACCATATATTTT
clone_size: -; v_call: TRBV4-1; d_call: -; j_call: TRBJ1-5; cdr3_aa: CASSQDPSNQPQHF; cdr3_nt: TGCGCCAGCAGCCAAGACCCTAGCAATCAGCCCCAGCATTTT
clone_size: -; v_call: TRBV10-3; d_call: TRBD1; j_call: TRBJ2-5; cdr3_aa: CAIRADRGQETQYF; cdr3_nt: TGTGCCATCAGAGCTGACAGGGGCCAAGAGACCCAGTACTTC
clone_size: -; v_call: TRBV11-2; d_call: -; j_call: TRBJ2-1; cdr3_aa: CASSLVGYNEQFF; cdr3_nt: TGTGCCAGCAGCTTAGTAGGGTACAATGAGCAGTTCTTC
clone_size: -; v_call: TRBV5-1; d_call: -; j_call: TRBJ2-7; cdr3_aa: CASSLVKSSPSYEQYF; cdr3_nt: TGCGCCAGCAGCTTGGTTAAATCTAGTCCCTCCTACGAGCAGTACTTC
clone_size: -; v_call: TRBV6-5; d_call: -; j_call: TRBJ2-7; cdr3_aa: CASSSSSYEQYF; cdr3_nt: TGTGCCAGCTCGAGTAGCTCCTACGAGCAGTACTTC
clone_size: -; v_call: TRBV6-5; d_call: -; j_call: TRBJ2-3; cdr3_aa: CASWRGGGDTQYF; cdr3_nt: TGTGCCTCTTGGAGGGGGGGTGGAGATACGCAGTATTTT
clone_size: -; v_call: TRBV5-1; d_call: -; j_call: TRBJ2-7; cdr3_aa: CASSLTLLYEQYF; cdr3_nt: TGCGCCAGCAGCTTGACACTACTCTACGAGCAGTACTTC
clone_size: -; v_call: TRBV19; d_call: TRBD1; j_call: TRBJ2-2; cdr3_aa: CASSIQGETGELFF; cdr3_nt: TGTGCCAGTAGTATACAGGGGGAAACCGGGGAGCTGTTTTTT
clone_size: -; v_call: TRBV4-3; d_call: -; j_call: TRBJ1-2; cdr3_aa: CASSQGTAQRYGYTF; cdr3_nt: TGCGCCAGCAGCCAAGGGACAGCCCAAAGGTATGGCTACACCTTC
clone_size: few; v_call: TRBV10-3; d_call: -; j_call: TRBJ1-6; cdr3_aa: CAIGGLGSPLHF; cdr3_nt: TGTGCCATTGGCGGACTAGGGTCACCCCTCCACTTT
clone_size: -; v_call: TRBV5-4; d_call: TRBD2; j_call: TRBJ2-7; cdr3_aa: CASSLAQGSGRASYEQYF; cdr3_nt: TGTGCCAGCAGCTTGGCTCAGGGTAGCGGGAGGGCCTCCTACGAGCAGTACTTC